This TCR beta chain was profiled in a study of T cells in Graves' hyperthyroidism and ophthalmopathy. Study conclusions and caveats: Ophthalmopathy was model-predicted a median roughly 6.5 months pre-onset. Within blood appeared most thyroid clonotypes that had expanded above 0.001.

The CDR3 consists of 14 residues. Germline V lookup: CDR1 MDHEN, CDR2 SYDVKM. Extraction of PBMCs used roughly 9.3 ml of fresh peripheral blood. About this clonotype itself: Its antigen is not identified. At one end the junction does not follow the germline gene, possibly because of a read error.

Researchers took RNA transcripts and amplified the TCR beta CDR3 regions from them. Using the HTBI primer set, a first-round RT-PCR was run on the TCR CDR3. TCRdb independently ran MiXCR on the multiplex PCR reads; one entry per CDR3 protein. The sample includes 250,000 to 300,000 distinct CDR3 sequences, 15% to 20% seen only once; the top ten take roughly 39%. Sequencing input: blood. The sequence was obtained from a man between 50 and 59 years old with Graves' ophthalmopathy. The chain joins TRBV28 to TRBJ2-3, with D possibly TRBD2 on 6 matching bases. CDR3 DNA: TGTGCCCGCAGTTCTCACGGGGGTGCAGATACGCAGTATTTT. As protein: CARSSHGGADTQYF.